This T cell receptor (beta chain) was captured in a study of early T cells in non-severe SARS-CoV-2 infection. Across the whole study: Investigators sequenced bulk RNA drawn from unsorted whole blood, and chains remained unpaired.

CDR3 length: 16 residues. The V end lost 4 bases, the J end lost 0 bases, and 15 bases lay between the germline ends. The germline gives CDR1 MGHRA, CDR2 YSYEKL. This clonotype was picked up a small number of times. The TCR library protocol was used to attach unique molecular identifiers. These identifiers were attached to individual cDNA molecules. TCRdb reanalysed the 5' RACE reads using MiXCR and keeps one entry per CDR3 protein. The data contain about 38,000 distinct CDR3 sequences, about 5% of them singletons. The specimen sequenced was whole blood. The receptor comes from an adult who was a healthcare worker with PCR-confirmed SARS-CoV-2 infection or an uninfected control (not recorded which). This rearrangement joins TRBV4-1 to TRBJ1-2, with a possible D match to TRBD1 (6 bases). CDR3 region: CASSPHSTGANYGYTF. CDR3 nucleotide sequence: TGCGCCAGCAGCCCCCACTCGACAGGAGCTAACTATGGCTACACCTTC.